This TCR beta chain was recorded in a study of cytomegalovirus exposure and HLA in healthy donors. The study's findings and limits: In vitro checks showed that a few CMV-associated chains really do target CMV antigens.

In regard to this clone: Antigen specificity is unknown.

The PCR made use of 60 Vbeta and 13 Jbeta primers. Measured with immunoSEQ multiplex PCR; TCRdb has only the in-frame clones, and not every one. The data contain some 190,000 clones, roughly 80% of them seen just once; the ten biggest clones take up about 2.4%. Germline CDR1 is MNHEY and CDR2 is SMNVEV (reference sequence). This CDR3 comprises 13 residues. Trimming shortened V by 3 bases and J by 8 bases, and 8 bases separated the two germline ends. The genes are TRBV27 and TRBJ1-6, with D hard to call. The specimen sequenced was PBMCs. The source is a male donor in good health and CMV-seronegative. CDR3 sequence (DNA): TGTGCCAGCAGTTTCCGGGAGTATTCACCCCTCCACTTT. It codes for CASSFREYSPLHF.